Each of the 31 T cell receptor beta chains below was sequenced from the same sample in a study of graft-versus-host responses after intestinal transplantation. Method: immunoSEQ multiplex PCR; TCRdb's copy keeps in-frame clones and lacks some. The top ten hold more than 15% of the sample, which has roughly 36,000 clones, about nine tenths seen once. Tissue from the graft was processed to free its intraepithelial and lamina propria lymphocytes. Here the sequenced sample was ileum tissue, taken around 200 days after intestinal transplant. The source of these receptors is a human patient who received an intestinal transplant, so some T cells may come from the graft donor.

This clone has just one count. The rearrangement uses TRBV28 and TRBJ2-7; the match to TRBD1 covers 7 bases. CDR3 length: 15 amino acids. The V and J ends lost 5 bases and 0 bases, in that order; junction bases with no gene match: 7. Germline V gene sequence: CDR1 MDHEN, CDR2 SYDVKM. CDR3 protein: CASSPPGQSSYEQYF. The CDR3 nucleotides are TGTGCCAGCAGTCCTCCGGGACAGAGCTCCTACGAGCAGTACTTC.

The chain carries TRBV13 and TRBJ2-1; tentative D call: TRBD1 (6 bases). The V end lost 5 bases, the J end lost 0 bases, and 8 bases lay between the germline ends. Germline V gene lookup returns CDR1 PRHDT and CDR2 FYEKMQ (reference sequence). This CDR3 has 14 residues. CDR3 DNA sequence: TGTGCCAGCAGCCAGGGGAGCTCCTACAATGAGCAGTTCTTC. Protein: CASSQGSSYNEQFF.

The chain couples TRBV28 to TRBJ2-7; D is unresolved. Germline V gives CDR1 MDHEN, CDR2 SYDVKM. The V gene lost 5 bases and the J gene lost 3 bases, with 14 bases spanning the gap. CDR3 length equals 14 residues. This CDR3 reads CASSIFGDFYEQYF. CDR3 sequence (DNA): TGTGCCAGCAGTATTTTTGGGGATTTCTACGAGCAGTACTTC.

The chain employs TRBV9 and TRBJ2-2, with a tentative D call TRBD1 (6 bases). The germline CDR1 and CDR2 sequences are SGDLS and YYNGEE. V lost 10 bases, J lost 5 bases, and 12 bases lay in between. The CDR3 length is 12 residues. The CDR3: CASNRDTGELFF. CDR3 coding DNA: TGTGCCTCCAACAGGGATACCGGGGAGCTGTTTTTT.

This chain joins TRBV5-1 and TRBJ2-3, with 10 positions matching TRBD2. CDR3 size: 16 residues. Unmatched junction bases numbered 10, after V lost 3 bases and J lost 6 bases. Germline V gene sequence: CDR1 SGHRS, CDR2 YFSETQ. Here the CDR3 DNA reads TGCGCCAGCAGCTGGAATAAAGCGGGGGGGATCGATACGCAGTATTTT. It encodes CASSWNKAGGIDTQYF.

The chain joins TRBV14 to TRBJ1-2; D uncertain. Trimming stripped 1 base from V and 4 bases from J, with 4 bases between. CDR3 length equals 12 residues. CDR1 and CDR2 from the germline V gene are SGHDN and FVKESK. The CDR3 DNA sequence: TGTGCCAGCAGCCAAGGGATCTATGGCTACACCTTC. Its translation is CASSQGIYGYTF.

The chain has TRBV7-2 and TRBJ1-5; D unresolved. V gave up 5 bases and J gave up 7 bases, with 12 bases separating them. The V gene's germline CDR1 is SGHTA and CDR2 FQGNSA. This CDR3 comprises 13 residues. This CDR3 is CASSVGPDQPQHF. For the CDR3, the DNA is TGTGCCAGCAGCGTCGGACCTGACCAGCCCCAGCATTTT. Filled out from reference TRBV7-2 and TRBJ1-5, the complete variable domain reads GAGVSQSPSNKVTEKGKDVELRCDPISGHTALYWYRQSLGQGLEFLIYFQGNSAPDKSGLPSDRFSAERTGGSVSTLTIQRTQQEDSAVYLCASSVGPDQPQHFGDGTRLSIL.

Worth noting for this clone: The sample contains more than one DNA sequence encoding this CDR3. This chain links TRBV11-1 with TRBJ1-1, with D unclear. Trimming took 6 bases from V and 0 from J, leaving 8 bases between them. Germline CDR1 SGHAT, CDR2 FQDESV (reference sequence). The CDR3 has 13 amino acids. CDR3 amino acids: CASRRSVNTEAFF. CDR3 coding DNA: TGTGCCAGCAGGAGGTCTGTGAACACTGAAGCTTTCTTT.

This clone appeared once. The CDR3 here is CASSFSLQRESTDTQYF. The CDR3 bases are TGTGCCAGCAGTTTCAGCCTCCAGCGGGAGAGCACAGATACGCAGTATTTT. The V call is TRBV28, the J call TRBJ2-3; 8 bases map to TRBD2. Trimming cost V 3 bases and J 0 bases; bases outside gene matches: 8. CDR1 is MDHEN and CDR2 is SYDVKM in the germline V gene. The CDR3 contains 17 residues.

The V and J genes are TRBV18 and TRBJ2-7, with 8 bases identical to TRBD1. The CDR3 has 17 residues. CDR1 is KGHSH, CDR2 LQKENI, per germline. The V and J ends lost 4 bases and 0 bases, in that order; junction bases with no gene match: 11. The CDR3 protein is CASSLTSGGGTSYEQYF. The CDR3 region has the DNA TGTGCCAGCTCACTGACTTCAGGGGGCGGAACCTCCTACGAGCAGTACTTC.

This rearrangement joins TRBV6-1 to TRBJ1-1; TRBD1 might be the D (6 bases). CDR1 and CDR2 from the germline V gene are MNHNS and SASEGT. This CDR3 has 14 residues. The ends were cut back, 6 bases at V and 1 base at J, with 12 bases in the middle. CDR3 nucleotides: TGTGCCAGCAGCCAGGGGATGGAGAACACTGAAGCTTTCTTT. Its translation is CASSQGMENTEAFF.

CDR3 residues: CASSYGLNQPQHF. CDR3 DNA: TGTGCCAGCAGTTACGGTCTCAATCAGCCCCAGCATTTT. The chain combines TRBV6-6 with TRBJ1-5; no reliable D call. CDR3 length: 13 amino acids. Germline V gene lookup returns CDR1 MNHNY and CDR2 SVGAGI (reference sequence). Between the trimmed V and J ends, which lost 2 bases and 3 bases, there was a span of 5 bases.

The chain carries TRBV10-2 and TRBJ2-1, with 10 bases matching TRBD2. Germline V gene data show CDR1 as WSHSY and CDR2 as SAAADI. V trimming: 3 bases; J trimming: 7 bases; junction bases outside the gene matches: 9. The CDR3 has 16 amino acids. CDR3 sequence reads: CASSDEASGSRNEQFF. The CDR3 DNA follows: TGCGCCAGCAGTGATGAGGCTAGCGGGAGTAGGAATGAGCAGTTCTTC.

V gene TRBV10-3 combines with J gene TRBJ2-3, with 8 bases matching TRBD1. Germline V CDR1 and CDR2: ENHRY, SYGVKD. The junction had 5 bases not matched to a gene; V was cut back by 5 bases and J by 1 base. The CDR3 sequence is 15 residues long. The CDR3 sequence: CAISTDRDRTDTQYF. The DNA of the CDR3 is TGTGCCATCAGTACGGACAGGGACCGCACAGATACGCAGTATTTT.

This clone was found a few times. The chain carries TRBV28 and TRBJ2-7, with D unclear. V gave up 4 bases and J gave up 1 base, with 8 bases separating them. The germline CDR1 and CDR2 sequences are MDHEN and SYDVKM. The length of the CDR3 is 13 residues. Written as DNA, the CDR3 is TGTGCCAGCAGTTCTCTCCCGTCCTACGAGCAGTACTTC. Amino acids: CASSSLPSYEQYF.

V is TRBV5-1 and J is TRBJ2-4; D not resolved. The CDR3 sequence is 15 residues long. Germline V CDR1 and CDR2: SGHRS, YFSETQ. V lost 0 bases, J lost 9 bases, and 16 bases lay in between. The CDR3 loop is CASSLGQGRYGIQYF. CDR3 sequence (DNA): TGCGCCAGCAGCTTGGGACAAGGACGTTACGGCATTCAGTACTTC.

This clone came up once. The chain links TRBV9 to TRBJ2-5; 8 positions match TRBD1. The better agreement between TRBJ2-7 and the DNA end casts doubt on the J call. The CDR3 has 16 residues. From germline, CDR1 is SGDLS and CDR2 YYNGEE. The CDR3 DNA reads as TGTGCCAGCAGCGTAAGTGGACAGGGAGTCGGTTACGAGCAGTACTTC. It codes for CASSVSGQGVGYEQYF.

The chain carries TRBV18 and TRBJ1-1; TRBD1 might be the D (5 bases). The CDR3 consists of 14 residues. Germline V gene data show CDR1 as KGHSH and CDR2 as LQKENI. Trimming took 3 bases from V and 0 from J, leaving 8 bases between them. DNA for the CDR3: TGTGCCAGCTCACCGGGACTCTTGAACACTGAAGCTTTCTTT. It codes for CASSPGLLNTEAFF.

This clone appeared a single time. This chain connects TRBV30 to TRBJ2-5; TRBD2 matches 10 bases. The CDR3 is 17 amino acids. Germline V lookup: CDR1 GTSNPN, CDR2 SVGIG (reference sequence). The ends lost 0 bases at V and 1 base at J; junction bases unmatched: 8. CDR3 region: CAWSVLVSGRIQETQYF. The CDR3 DNA follows: TGTGCCTGGAGTGTTCTGGTTAGCGGGAGGATCCAAGAGACCCAGTACTTC.

V and J are TRBV28 and TRBJ1-1; 8 positions match TRBD1. Germline V gene lookup returns CDR1 MDHEN and CDR2 SYDVKM. V shed 5 bases and J 4 bases; nucleotides not matched to a gene: 6. This CDR3 region has 14 residues. This chain's CDR3 is CASSETGEVTEAFF. The CDR3 coding sequence is TGTGCCAGCAGTGAGACAGGGGAAGTCACTGAAGCTTTCTTT.

Turning to this clone: Other DNA variants within this sample encode the same CDR3. The gene calls are TRBV14 and TRBJ2-7; the D gene could be TRBD1 or TRBD2 (5 bases each). Looked up from germline, CDR1 is SGHDN and CDR2 is FVKESK. V was shortened by 1 base and J by 7 bases, with 5 bases between the two germline ends. This CDR3 has 11 amino acids. CDR3 loop: CASSQGGEQYF. DNA for the CDR3: TGTGCCAGCAGCCAAGGGGGGGAGCAGTACTTC.

This rearrangement joins TRBV4-1 to TRBJ2-1; D may be TRBD1 (6 bases). V lost 3 bases, J lost 0 bases, and 12 bases lay in between. The CDR3 is 16 residues long. Germline CDR1 and CDR2: MGHRA and YSYEKL. DNA for the CDR3: TGCGCCAGCAGCCAGCCCGGGACAAGCTCCTACAATGAGCAGTTCTTC. Its protein product is CASSQPGTSSYNEQFF.

The V call is TRBV2, the J call TRBJ2-3; 12 nucleotides align to TRBD2. CDR1 and CDR2 (germline): SNHLY, FYNNEI. V lost 7 bases to trimming and J lost 2 bases; unmatched junction nucleotides: 4. The CDR3 has 15 residues. CDR3 sequence: CASTGLAGITDTQYF. CDR3 DNA sequence: TGTGCCAGCACTGGACTAGCGGGGATCACAGATACGCAGTATTTT.

This clone was seen just once. Written as DNA, the CDR3 is TGTGCCAGTAGTATCGCCGGGACAGGGGTCGGGAGCTCTGAAGCTTTCTTT. This encodes CASSIAGTGVGSSEAFF. The rearrangement uses TRBV19 and TRBJ1-1, with 10 positions matching TRBD1. The V segment lost 3 bases and the J segment 6 bases; nucleotides outside the gene matches: 13. Looked up from germline, CDR1 is LNHDA and CDR2 is SQIVND (reference sequence). This CDR3 has 17 amino acids.

The chain joins TRBV25-1 to TRBJ2-2; 10 bases map to TRBD1. Germline V gives CDR1 MGHDK, CDR2 SYGVNS. This CDR3 comprises 15 residues. With 6 bases clipped from V and 3 bases from J, the junction kept 4 bases outside the gene matches. CDR3 bases: TGTGCCAGCAGAAGACAGGGGGCATACACCGGGGAGCTGTTTTTT. As protein: CASRRQGAYTGELFF.

V is TRBV28 and J is TRBJ2-4, with D hard to call. Deletions cut 3 bases from V and 9 bases from J, with 12 bases between. CDR1 and CDR2 from the germline V gene are MDHEN and SYDVKM. This CDR3 has 13 residues. CDR3 sequence (DNA): TGTGCCAGCAGTTTTGTAACGGTGGGCATTCAGTACTTC. Translation gives CASSFVTVGIQYF.

The chain employs TRBV5-6 and TRBJ1-5; 7 nucleotides line up with TRBD1. Germline V gene sequence: CDR1 SGHDT, CDR2 YYEEEE. The CDR3 has 17 residues. V shed 3 bases, J shed 3 bases, and the junction held 12 bases outside the gene matches. The CDR3 bases are TGTGCCAGCAGCTCATTGAGGGGGCGACAGACCAATCAGCCCCAGCATTTT. It yields the protein CASSSLRGRQTNQPQHF.

This clone has just one count. The chain has TRBV19 and TRBJ1-5, with 7 bases matching TRBD1. CDR1 LNHDA and CDR2 SQIVND come from the germline V gene (reference sequence). This CDR3 comprises 15 residues. The trim removed 4 bases at V and 3 bases at J, leaving 6 bases unmatched. The CDR3 loop is CASSNIGGFNQPQHF. DNA of the CDR3: TGTGCCAGTAGTAACATAGGGGGCTTCAATCAGCCCCAGCATTTT.

This chain connects TRBV6-1 to TRBJ1-5, with TRBD1 matching 9 bases. Trimming removed 3 bases from V and 4 bases from J; junction bases left unmatched: 7. Germline V gene lookup returns CDR1 MNHNS and CDR2 SASEGT. The CDR3 sequence is 16 residues long. The chain's CDR3 is CASSERGTGLNQPQHF. The CDR3 DNA follows: TGTGCCAGCAGTGAGCGTGGGACAGGGCTAAATCAGCCCCAGCATTTT.

This clone was counted between two and nine times. This chain links TRBV30 with TRBJ1-5, with 8 bases identical to TRBD1. CDR1 GTSNPN and CDR2 SVGIG come from the germline V gene (reference sequence). The CDR3 spans 14 residues. V gave up 0 bases and J gave up 5 bases; unmatched junction bases: 3. CDR3 residues: CAWSVGQGHQPQHF. The DNA for the CDR3 is TGTGCCTGGAGTGTAGGACAGGGCCATCAGCCCCAGCATTTT.

This chain joins TRBV6-5 and TRBJ2-5; D remains unclear. V shed 2 bases and J shed 7 bases, with 14 bases lying between them. CDR1 and CDR2 (germline): MNHEY, SVGAGI. The CDR3 runs to 14 residues. The CDR3 sequence is CASSYDGQRGTQYF. The CDR3 region has the DNA TGTGCCAGCAGTTACGACGGCCAGCGTGGGACCCAGTACTTC.